Listed here are 26 T cell receptor beta chains from one sample, sequenced in a study of T cell repertoires in cytomegalovirus infection. TCRdb re-analysed the reads in MiXCR, keeping a single row per CDR3 protein. The sample records about 160,000 distinct CDR3 sequences, roughly 17% being singletons. The sequenced material came from CD8+ T cells from PBMCs. These receptors all come from a human donor in good health (CMV status not recorded). Some clones in this sample may be carry-over from other donors' samples.

This clonotype has just a few counts. The chain employs TRBV7-9 and TRBJ2-1; D may be TRBD1 (5 bases). Trimming shortened V by 5 bases and J by 7 bases, and 15 bases separated the two germline ends. CDR1 is SEHNR, CDR2 FQNEAQ, per germline (reference sequence). The CDR3 runs to 14 residues. The CDR3 DNA follows: TGTGCCAGCAGCATCCAGGGTGGTTGGAATGAGCAGTTCTTC. Translated: CASSIQGGWNEQFF.

In this sample, this clonotype turned up a few times. This chain links TRBV7-2 with TRBJ2-1, with D tentatively TRBD1 or TRBD2 (6 bases each). The CDR3 totals 15 residues. Germline CDR1 and CDR2: SGHTA and FQGNSA. Trimming shortened V by 2 bases and J by 9 bases, and 17 bases separated the two germline ends. As DNA, the CDR3 is TGTGCCAGCAGCTTACGGGGGCCCGTCGTCCCTGAGCAGTTCTTC. Its translation is CASSLRGPVVPEQFF.

The chain couples TRBV7-8 to TRBJ2-7; 7 nucleotides agree with TRBD1. The CDR3 runs to 16 residues. Looked up from germline, CDR1 is SGHVS and CDR2 is FQNEAQ. With V trimmed by 5 bases and J by 3 bases, 13 bases remained unmatched. CDR3 bases: TGTGCCAGCAGCGCGCTAGACAGGGTTCCTCTCTACGAGCAGTACTTC. Its translation: CASSALDRVPLYEQYF. Drawing the rest from reference TRBV7-8 and TRBJ2-7, the complete variable domain is GAGVSQSPRYKVAKRGQDVALRCDPISGHVSLFWYQQALGQGPEFLTYFQNEAQLDKSGLPSDRFFAERPEGSVSTLKIQRTQQEDSAVYLCASSALDRVPLYEQYFGPGTRLTVT.

The chain carries TRBV7-9 and TRBJ1-5; D is undetermined. Trimming took 3 bases from V and 6 from J, leaving 6 bases between them. This CDR3 comprises 12 residues. In germline, CDR1 is SEHNR, CDR2 FQNEAQ (reference sequence). DNA for the CDR3: TGTGCCAGCAGCTTTGCAGGTCAGCCCCAGCATTTT. Translated, it gives CASSFAGQPQHF.

This clonotype was seen a few times. J is TRBJ1-2 and V is TRBV9, with a weak D call TRBD1 (5 bases). V was shortened by 2 bases and J by 6 bases, with 8 bases between the two germline ends. The CDR3 has 12 residues. Per germline, CDR1 SGDLS and CDR2 YYNGEE. CDR3 region: CASSVGLHGYTF. CDR3 bases: TGTGCCAGCAGCGTGGGACTCCATGGCTACACCTTC.

This CDR3 is CASSTAGEQYF. CDR3 DNA: TGTGCCAGCAGTACCGCGGGGGAGCAGTACTTC. V and J are TRBV6-2 or TRBV6-3 and TRBJ2-7; D might be TRBD2 (6 bases). CDR3 length equals 11 residues. V was shortened by 5 bases and J by 7 bases, with 9 bases between the two germline ends. Germline V CDR1 and CDR2: MNHEY, SVGEGT.

This chain links TRBV11-3 with TRBJ2-1; D ambiguous. Trimming took 3 bases from V and 8 from J, leaving 8 bases between them. The V gene's germline CDR1 is SGHNT and CDR2 YENEEA. The CDR3 runs 12 residues. The CDR3 coding sequence is TGTGCCAGCAGCTTGGGGAACGATGAGCAGTTCTTC. This encodes CASSLGNDEQFF.

The rearrangement joins TRBV5-6 to TRBJ1-5, with 7 bases matching TRBD1. The CDR3 is 13 residues long. Unmatched junction bases numbered 2, after V lost 4 bases and J lost 4 bases. Germline CDR1 reads SGHDT; CDR2 reads YYEEEE. The CDR3 region has the DNA TGTGCCAGCAGCCAACAGGGGAATCAGCCCCAGCATTTT. Translation: CASSQQGNQPQHF.

This clonotype was counted many times. The J gene is TRBJ2-7, the V gene TRBV7-9; D not resolved. CDR1 is SEHNR, CDR2 FQNEAQ, per germline (reference sequence). The germline V and J ends were trimmed by 1 base and 5 bases, with 6 bases remaining between them. CDR3 length: 12 residues. The CDR3 region is CASSLGHDEQYF. CDR3 nucleotide sequence: TGTGCCAGCAGCTTAGGGCACGACGAGCAGTACTTC.

The CDR3 is CASSLSLGAFF. The CDR3 DNA follows: TGTGCCAGCAGTTTATCGTTGGGAGCTTTCTTT. J is TRBJ1-1 and V is TRBV12-3 or TRBV12-4; D gene unclear. Between the trimmed V and J ends, which lost 2 bases and 10 bases, there was a span of 8 bases. This CDR3 region has 11 residues.

The table lists this clonotype with many counts. This chain connects TRBV6-2 or TRBV6-3 to TRBJ2-5; TRBD1 might be the D (6 bases). With 4 bases removed from V and 0 bases from J, the gap between germline ends came to 12 bases. CDR1 and CDR2 (germline): MNHEY, SVGEGT. There are 15 residues in the CDR3. CDR3 in amino acids: CASSSPRGYQETQYF. CDR3 sequence (DNA): TGTGCCAGCAGTTCACCCAGGGGATACCAAGAGACCCAGTACTTC.

This clonotype was seen more than once but under ten times. This sequence joins TRBV11-2 and TRBJ1-1, with TRBD1 identical over 9 bases. The CDR3 length is 17 residues. After removal of 5 bases from V and 0 bases from J, the junction contained 10 bases not matched to a gene. Germline CDR1 is SGHAT and CDR2 is FQNNGV. The CDR3 region has the DNA TGTGCCAGCAGCCCGGGACAGGGAGGGATAGTGAACACTGAAGCTTTCTTT. Translated, it gives CASSPGQGGIVNTEAFF.

The chain links TRBV11-2 to TRBJ2-5; no clear D. With 1 base removed from V and 1 base from J, the gap between germline ends came to 10 bases. The CDR3 length is 15 residues. The germline gives CDR1 SGHAT, CDR2 FQNNGV. The CDR3 here is CASSLVGRTQETQYF. The CDR3 coding sequence is TGTGCCAGCAGCTTAGTTGGCCGGACCCAAGAGACCCAGTACTTC. Full variable domain (rest looked up from reference TRBV11-2 and TRBJ2-5): EAGVAQSPRYKIIEKRQSVAFWCNPISGHATLYWYQQILGQGPKLLIQFQNNGVVDDSQLPKDRFSAERLKGVDSTLKIQPAKLEDSAVYLCASSLVGRTQETQYFGPGTRLLVL.

In DNA form, the CDR3 reads TGTGCCAGAGATAAGGACGGGAATCTAAACGAGCAGTACTTC. It encodes CARDKDGNLNEQYF. This chain links TRBV9 with TRBJ2-7, with TRBD2 as a possible D gene (5 bases). The germline CDR1 and CDR2 sequences are SGDLS and YYNGEE. Trimming stripped 8 bases from V and 5 bases from J, with 20 bases between. The CDR3 has 14 amino acids.

This clonotype was seen a few times. The chain combines TRBV7-6 with TRBJ1-2, with a tentative D call TRBD1 (6 bases). There are 17 residues in the CDR3. Per germline, CDR1 SGHVS and CDR2 FNYEAQ. Trimming left V 5 bases short and J 2 bases short, with 21 bases between. The CDR3 nucleotides read TGTGCCAGCAGCCCCGTAGGGGGGGGGATGCTAAACTATGGCTACACCTTC. The encoded protein is CASSPVGGGMLNYGYTF.

This clonotype has a handful of counts. The chain uses TRBV7-2 and TRBJ1-2; maybe TRBD1 (5 bases). This CDR3 has 15 residues. The V gene lost 6 bases and the J gene lost 4 bases, with 18 bases spanning the gap. The germline V gene encodes CDR1 SGHTA and CDR2 FQGNSA. The CDR3 DNA reads TGTGCCAGCAGGGGCTTTTTAGAAGGGACCTATGGCTACACCTTC. It translates to CASRGFLEGTYGYTF.

This clonotype appeared a few times. The chain recombines TRBV7-2 with TRBJ1-3; D is unresolved. V lost 5 bases to trimming and J lost 0 bases, with 20 bases between them. The germline V gene encodes CDR1 SGHTA and CDR2 FQGNSA. CDR3 length: 18 residues. In DNA, the CDR3 is TGTGCCAGCAGCCCCCTCCCCCCGACGTCTCTCTCTGGAAACACCATATATTTT. Its protein is CASSPLPPTSLSGNTIYF.

This clonotype was counted at least ten times. This chain uses TRBV7-2 with TRBJ2-5; TRBD2 aligns across 7 bases. The V segment lost 3 bases and the J segment 4 bases; nucleotides outside the gene matches: 14. Germline V gives CDR1 SGHTA, CDR2 FQGNSA. This CDR3 region has 17 residues. The CDR3 bases are TGTGCCAGCAGCTTGGGGACTGGACTAGGTGCGAGAGAGACCCAGTACTTC. This gives the protein CASSLGTGLGARETQYF.

The V gene is TRBV7-6, the J gene TRBJ2-1; TRBD2 is a possible D gene (6 bases). This CDR3 has 14 amino acids. CDR1 and CDR2 (germline): SGHVS, FNYEAQ. The ends were cut back, 1 base at V and 8 bases at J, with 12 bases in the middle. The CDR3 nucleotides are TGTGCCAGCAGCTTAGTGTGGTCTAGCGATGAGCAGTTCTTC. The encoded protein is CASSLVWSSDEQFF.

The chain employs TRBV25-1 and TRBJ2-3; D tentatively reads TRBD1 or TRBD2 (7 bases each). Looked up from germline, CDR1 is MGHDK and CDR2 is SYGVNS. V was cut by 8 bases and J by 0 bases, with 15 bases left in between. The CDR3 is 15 residues long. The CDR3 sequence: CASQRGQTSTDTQYF. The CDR3 DNA is TGTGCCAGCCAGCGGGGACAGACTAGCACAGATACGCAGTATTTT.

The chain joins TRBV5-6 to TRBJ2-7, with D possibly TRBD1 on 5 matching bases. Per the germline V gene, CDR1 is SGHDT and CDR2 is YYEEEE. This CDR3 comprises 14 residues. The V end was cut by 4 bases, the J end by 1 base, with 12 bases between. The CDR3 spells CASSKMDISYEQYF. In nucleotides, the CDR3 is TGTGCCAGCAGCAAAATGGACATTTCCTACGAGCAGTACTTC.

In this sample, this clonotype turned up a few times. The chain combines TRBV28 with TRBJ2-7; a possible D gene is TRBD1 (5 bases). V lost 5 bases and J lost 7, with 9 bases in between. The CDR3 covers 11 residues. The germline gives CDR1 MDHEN, CDR2 SYDVKM. In DNA, the CDR3 is TGTGCCAGCAGTGCGACAGAGGAGCAGTACTTC. Translated: CASSATEEQYF.

In its sample, this clonotype was seen a few times. J is TRBJ1-1 and V is TRBV7-9, with no clear D. Germline V lookup: CDR1 SEHNR, CDR2 FQNEAQ (reference sequence). V lost 7 bases and J 4 bases, leaving 13 bases between the germline ends. This CDR3 comprises 13 residues. Here the CDR3 DNA reads TGTGCCAGCACCACGGGAGTCCGCACTGAAGCTTTCTTT. It codes for CASTTGVRTEAFF.

V is TRBV7-2 and J is TRBJ2-7, with D possibly being TRBD2 (5 bases). Germline V gives CDR1 SGHTA, CDR2 FQGNSA. This CDR3 contains 12 residues. The V gene lost 6 bases and the J gene lost 3 bases, with 9 bases spanning the gap. The CDR3 protein is CASRASHYEQYF. As DNA, the CDR3 is TGTGCCAGCAGAGCTAGCCACTACGAGCAGTACTTC.

As DNA, the CDR3 is TGTGCCAGCAGCCAAGAAGGAGGGCAGCTCCATAATTCACCCCTCCACTTT. This sequence encodes CASSQEGGQLHNSPLHF. The chain has TRBV4-2 and TRBJ1-6; D remains unclear. Trimming removed 0 bases from V and 5 bases from J, with 14 bases in between. Germline V lookup: CDR1 LGHNA, CDR2 YNFKEQ. The CDR3 contains 17 residues.

The J gene is TRBJ2-1, the V gene TRBV11-3; D is uncertain. The V gene lost 0 bases and the J gene lost 0 bases, with 9 bases spanning the gap. The CDR3 contains 16 residues. The V gene's germline CDR1 is SGHNT and CDR2 YENEEA. CDR3 sequence reads: CASSLDRSGSYNEQFF. DNA of the CDR3: TGTGCCAGCAGCTTAGATAGGTCCGGCTCCTACAATGAGCAGTTCTTC.